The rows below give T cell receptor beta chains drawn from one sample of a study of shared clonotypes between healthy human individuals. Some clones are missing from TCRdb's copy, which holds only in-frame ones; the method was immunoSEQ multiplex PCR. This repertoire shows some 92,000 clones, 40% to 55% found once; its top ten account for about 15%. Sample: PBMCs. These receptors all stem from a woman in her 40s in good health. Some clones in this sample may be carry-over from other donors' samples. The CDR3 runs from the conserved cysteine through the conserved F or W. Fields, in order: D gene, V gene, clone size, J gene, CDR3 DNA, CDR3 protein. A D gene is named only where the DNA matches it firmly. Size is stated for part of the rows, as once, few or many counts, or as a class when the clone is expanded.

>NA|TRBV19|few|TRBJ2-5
TGTGCCAGTAGTATGTCGTACCAAGAGACCCAGTACTTC
CASSMSYQETQYF
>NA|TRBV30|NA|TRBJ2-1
TGTGCCTGGAGGGACAGAAGATCCTACAATGAGCAGTTCTTC
CAWRDRRSYNEQFF
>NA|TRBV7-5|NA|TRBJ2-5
TGTGCCAGCAGCTTAGGTGGGCGGACTAGCGGGGTTGTCCAAGAGACCCAGTACTTC
CASSLGGRTSGVVQETQYF
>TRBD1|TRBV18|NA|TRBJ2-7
TGTGCCAGCTCCCTGGCAGGGGGCCCCTACGAGCAGTACTTC
CASSLAGGPYEQYF
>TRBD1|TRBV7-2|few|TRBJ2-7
TGTGCCAGCAGCTTTCAGGGACAGGGGTACTACGAGCAGTACTTC
CASSFQGQGYYEQYF
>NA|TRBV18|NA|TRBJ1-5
TGTGCCAGCTCACCAATGCAGGGCAATCAGCCCCAGCATTTT
CASSPMQGNQPQHF
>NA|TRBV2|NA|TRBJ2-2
TGTGCCAGCAGTTCTTCTACCTACACCGGGGAGCTGTTTTTT
CASSSSTYTGELFF
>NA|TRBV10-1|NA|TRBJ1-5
TGCGCCAGCAGTGAGTTCAGGGATGAAAATCAGCCCCAGCATTTT
CASSEFRDENQPQHF
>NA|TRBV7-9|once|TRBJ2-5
TGTGCCAGCTGGCGGGCAGGTCAAGAGACCCAGTACTTC
CASWRAGQETQYF
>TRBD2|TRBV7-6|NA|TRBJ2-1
TGTGCCAGCAGCCGATCCTCCGGTAGCGGGATCGGGTCCTACAATGAGCAGTTCTTC
CASSRSSGSGIGSYNEQFF
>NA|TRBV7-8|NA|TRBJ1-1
TGTGCCAGCAGCTTACAGGGGAGCTCTGAAGCTTTCTTT
CASSLQGSSEAFF
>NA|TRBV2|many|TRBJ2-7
TGTGCCTTCGGCGGAGCAGCAAGCTCCTACGAGCAGTACTTC
CAFGGAASSYEQYF
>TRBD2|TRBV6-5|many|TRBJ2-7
TGTGCCAGCAGCCCACTAGCGGGTAGGAGGTACGAGCAGTACTTC
CASSPLAGRRYEQYF
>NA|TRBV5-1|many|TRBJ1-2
TGCGCCAGCAGCTTGACAGTAGATTATGGCTACACCTTC
CASSLTVDYGYTF
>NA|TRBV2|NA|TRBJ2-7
TGTGCCAGCAGTGGGGCCGACCTACAGTACTTC
CASSGADLQYF
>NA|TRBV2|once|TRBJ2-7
TGTGCCAGCGTCGGGACGGCATCCTACGAGCAGTACTTC
CASVGTASYEQYF
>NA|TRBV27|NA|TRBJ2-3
TGTGCCAGCACCGGAATAGGGGGGAATACGCAGTATTTT
CASTGIGGNTQYF
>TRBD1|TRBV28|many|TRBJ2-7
TGTGCCAGCCATACTAGGACAGGCTATTCCTACGAGCAGTACTTC
CASHTRTGYSYEQYF
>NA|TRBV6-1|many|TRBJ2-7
TGTGCCAGCAGAACCCCTGCTTACGAGCAGTACTTC
CASRTPAYEQYF
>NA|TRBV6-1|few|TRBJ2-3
TGTGCCAGCAGTGAGGGTGGTGGGGCAGATACGCAGTATTTT
CASSEGGGADTQYF
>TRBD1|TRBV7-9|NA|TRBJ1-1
TGTGCCAGCAGCCGGGACAGGGGAAAAGCTTTCTTT
CASSRDRGKAFF
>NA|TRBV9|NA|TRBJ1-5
TGTGCCAGCAGCGTAGGACAGGAGTATCAGCCCCAGCATTTT
CASSVGQEYQPQHF
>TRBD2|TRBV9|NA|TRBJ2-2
TGTGCCAGCAGCACCCTAGCGGGAGGGATCGGGGAGCTGTTTTTT
CASSTLAGGIGELFF
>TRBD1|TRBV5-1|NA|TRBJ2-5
TGCGCCAGCAGCTTCGGACAGGCCCAAGAGACCCAGTACTTC
CASSFGQAQETQYF
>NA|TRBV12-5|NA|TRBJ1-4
TGTGCTAGTGGTTCCGAGGCTGAAAAACTGTTTTTT
CASGSEAEKLFF
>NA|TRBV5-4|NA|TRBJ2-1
TGTGCCAGCAGCTCCGAGGTCCACTCCTACAATGAGCAGTTCTTC
CASSSEVHSYNEQFF
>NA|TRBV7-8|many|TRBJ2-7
TGTGCCAGCAGCTTAGCGGGACTTTCCTACGAGCAGTACTTC
CASSLAGLSYEQYF
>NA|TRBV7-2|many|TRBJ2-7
TGTGCCAGCAGCTTGCCCCGGACGGGAGACGAGCAGTACTTC
CASSLPRTGDEQYF
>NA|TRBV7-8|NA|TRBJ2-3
TGTGCCAGCAGCCCACGGGGTCCTAGCACAGATACGCAGTATTTT
CASSPRGPSTDTQYF
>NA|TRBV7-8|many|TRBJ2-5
TGTGCCAGCAGCCGAATAGCAGAGACCCAGTACTTC
CASSRIAETQYF
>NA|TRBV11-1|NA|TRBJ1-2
TGTGCCAGCAGCCCCGGTATCCGCCGAGGGGGCTACACCTTC
CASSPGIRRGGYTF
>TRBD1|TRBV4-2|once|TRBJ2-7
TGTGCCAGCAGCCAGGGGCGGACAGGGAGTCCCTACGAGCAGTACTTC
CASSQGRTGSPYEQYF
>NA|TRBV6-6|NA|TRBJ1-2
TGTGCCAGCAGTGATCCCAACTATGGCTACACCTTC
CASSDPNYGYTF
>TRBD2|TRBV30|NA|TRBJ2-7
TGTGCTTCCTGGGCGGGGGAGCGGTACTTC
CASWAGERYF
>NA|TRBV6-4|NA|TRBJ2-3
TGTGCCAGCAGTGACTCAACAGGGAGTGGAACAGATACGCAGTATTTT
CASSDSTGSGTDTQYF
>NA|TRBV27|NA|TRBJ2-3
TGTGCCAGCAGTGGGCACACAGATACGCAGTATTTT
CASSGHTDTQYF
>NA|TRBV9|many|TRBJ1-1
TGTGCCAGCCCGCGGACTGAAGCTTTCTTT
CASPRTEAFF
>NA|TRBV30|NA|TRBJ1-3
TGTGCCTGGAGTGTACGAGAGGATATAGGAAACACCATATATTTT
CAWSVREDIGNTIYF
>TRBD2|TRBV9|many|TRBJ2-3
TGTGCCAGCAGCTCAGCCCCCGGGACTAGCGGGAGGGCCGGAACAGATACGCAGTATTTT
CASSSAPGTSGRAGTDTQYF
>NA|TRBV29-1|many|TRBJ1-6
TGCAGCGCTCGGGACGGCCACGATTCACCCCTCCACTTT
CSARDGHDSPLHF
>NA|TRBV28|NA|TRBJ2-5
TGTGCCAGCAGCGTGACGGGAGTGGGGGAGACCCAGTACTTC
CASSVTGVGETQYF
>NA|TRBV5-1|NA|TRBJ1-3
TGCGCCAGCACCAGGGACTTGAACTCTGGAAACACCATATATTTT
CASTRDLNSGNTIYF
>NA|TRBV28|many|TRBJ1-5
TGTGCCTCTGCGCGCGGCAATCAGCCCCAGCATTTT
CASARGNQPQHF
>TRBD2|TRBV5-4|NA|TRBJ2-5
TGTGCCAGCAGCTCCGGGACTAGCGGGGCCCAAGAGACCCAGTACTTC
CASSSGTSGAQETQYF
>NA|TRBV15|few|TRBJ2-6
TGTGCCACCAGCAGTTCCACTTTCTCTGGGGCCAACGTCCTGACTTTC
CATSSSTFSGANVLTF
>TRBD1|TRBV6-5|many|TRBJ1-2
TGTGCCAGCAGTACCGGGACAGGGATGAATGGCTACACCTTC
CASSTGTGMNGYTF
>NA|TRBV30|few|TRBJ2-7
TGTGCCTGGAGCGATGGTGATACCCGGAACGAGCAGTACTTC
CAWSDGDTRNEQYF
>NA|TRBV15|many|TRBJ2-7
TGTGCCACCAGCAAAGGACAGATGGGGGAGCAGTACTTC
CATSKGQMGEQYF
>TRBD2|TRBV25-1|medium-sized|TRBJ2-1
TGTGCCAGCAGTGATAGCGGGAGCTACAATGAGCAGTTCTTC
CASSDSGSYNEQFF